The 18 T cell receptor beta chains listed next were all sequenced from one sample in a study of blood T cell repertoires in COVID-19 (dated by TCRdb to about 2020). The library came from the immunoSEQ multiplex PCR assay. As stored in TCRdb, this immuneACCESS dataset retains in-frame rearrangements with V and J assigned. A fraction of the clones does not appear; measured against another copy, unresolved V genes explain less than half of the discrepancy, and the remainder lacks a known reason. The sample yields a few hundred thousand clones; approximately 91% were counted once. The ten biggest clones cover approximately 1% of the sample. Sequenced sample: PBMCs or T cells enriched from blood (not recorded which). These receptor sequences come from a woman in her 30s who had been exposed to COVID-19.

This rearrangement joins TRBV19 to TRBJ2-5; the D gene is possibly TRBD2 (6 bases). The germline V gene encodes CDR1 LNHDA and CDR2 SQIVND (reference sequence). This CDR3 spans 13 amino acids. V was shortened by 7 bases and J by 5 bases, with 14 bases between the two germline ends. The CDR3 DNA sequence: TGTGCCAGTACGGGACTCAATGGGGAGACCCAGTACTTC. Translating gives CASTGLNGETQYF. The full variable domain, with the rest looked up from reference TRBV19 and TRBJ2-5, is DGGITQSPKYLFRKEGQNVTLSCEQNLNHDAMYWYRQDPGQGLRLIYYSQIVNDFQKGDIAEGYSVSREKKESFPLTVTSAQKNPTAFYLCASTGLNGETQYFGPGTRLLVL.

This chain connects TRBV7-3 to TRBJ2-7; the D is unclear. Germline assignment: CDR1 SGHTA and CDR2 FQGTGA. The length of the CDR3 is 13 residues. V was clipped by 5 bases and J by 7 bases, with 15 bases between them. In nucleotides, the CDR3 is TGTGCCAGCAGCAAACCCGACGAGACAGAGCAGTACTTC. Translated, it gives CASSKPDETEQYF.

In its sample, this clone was seen once. The gene calls are TRBV27 and TRBJ2-1, with TRBD2 matching over 9 bases. Germline V gives CDR1 MNHEY, CDR2 SMNVEV (reference sequence). The CDR3 totals 17 residues. Trimming removed 2 bases from V and 0 bases from J; junction bases left unmatched: 5. CDR3 residues: CASSLRLAGSSYNEQFF. CDR3 DNA sequence: TGTGCCAGCAGTTTACGGCTAGCGGGGAGCTCCTACAATGAGCAGTTCTTC.

V gene TRBV27 combines with J gene TRBJ2-7; tentative D call: TRBD2 (6 bases). Germline CDR1 and CDR2: MNHEY and SMNVEV (reference sequence). CDR3 length: 13 residues. With 6 bases removed from V and 3 bases from J, the gap between germline ends came to 12 bases. CDR3 loop: CASSRDSLYEQYF. Here the CDR3 DNA reads TGTGCCAGCAGCCGGGACTCTCTCTACGAGCAGTACTTC.

The genes are TRBV28 and TRBJ1-1, with TRBD1 matching over 10 bases. Germline trimming cut 6 bases from V and 3 bases from J; bases unmatched to any gene: 4. In germline, CDR1 is MDHEN, CDR2 SYDVKM. This CDR3 is 14 amino acids long. Written as DNA, the CDR3 is TGTGCCAGCAGCGGGACAGGGGATTACACTGAAGCTTTCTTT. Its protein product is CASSGTGDYTEAFF.

V is TRBV6-5 and J is TRBJ2-2; D gene ambiguous. V shed 6 bases and J shed 2 bases, with 10 bases lying between them. The germline CDR1 and CDR2 sequences are MNHEY and SVGAGI. CDR3 length: 14 residues. The CDR3 protein is CASSYTVNTGELFF. The CDR3 DNA reads TGTGCCAGCAGCTATACTGTTAACACCGGGGAGCTGTTTTTT.

This chain joins TRBV3-1 (or the pseudogene TRBV3-2) and TRBJ1-4; 10 nucleotides line up with TRBD1. Germline CDR1 and CDR2: LGHDT and YNNKEL (reference sequence). J was trimmed by 1 base and V by 7 bases; bases with no gene match: 6. The CDR3 is 16 amino acids. CDR3 loop: CASIGQGVLTNEKLFF. Written as DNA, the CDR3 is TGTGCCAGCATAGGACAGGGGGTTTTAACTAATGAAAAACTGTTTTTT.

The V and J genes are TRBV9 and TRBJ2-1, with 11 positions matching TRBD2. This CDR3 is 19 amino acids long. CDR1 is SGDLS and CDR2 is YYNGEE in the germline V gene. The junction had 12 bases not matched to a gene; V was cut back by 0 bases and J by 4 bases. CDR3 loop: CASSVAPGRLAGRYNEQFF. CDR3 bases: TGTGCCAGCAGCGTAGCCCCGGGCCGACTAGCGGGAAGGTACAATGAGCAGTTCTTC.

This rearrangement joins TRBV6-5 to TRBJ2-7, with D possibly being TRBD2 (6 bases). V lost 0 bases to trimming and J lost 4 bases, with 16 bases between them. CDR1 and CDR2 (germline): MNHEY, SVGAGI. There are 16 residues in the CDR3. The DNA of the CDR3 is TGTGCCAGCAGTTACTCGAATCCGGGAGCGGCTTACGAGCAGTACTTC. It encodes CASSYSNPGAAYEQYF.

CDR3 nucleotides: TGTGCCAGCAGTTTATCGGGGGGGGACTATGGCTACACCTTC. Translated: CASSLSGGDYGYTF. The rearrangement joins TRBV27 to TRBJ1-2; D perhaps matches TRBD1 (5 bases). V was clipped by 0 bases and J by 3 bases, with 8 bases between them. The CDR3 is 14 residues long. Germline CDR1 is MNHEY and CDR2 is SMNVEV (reference sequence).

The CDR3 here is CASSFLSGSPRYEQFF. In nucleotides, the CDR3 is TGTGCCAGCAGCTTCCTTAGCGGGAGTCCCCGATATGAGCAGTTCTTC. The chain carries TRBV7-8 and TRBJ2-1, with 9 bases fitting TRBD2. The CDR3 covers 16 residues. Germline lookup yields CDR1 SGHVS and CDR2 FQNEAQ. Losses at the gene ends were 3 bases for V and 8 bases for J; bases not matched to a gene: 11.

The chain combines TRBV7-6 with TRBJ1-2; D remains ambiguous. V was cut by 1 base and J by 6 bases, with 6 bases left in between. CDR3 length: 12 amino acids. Germline assignment: CDR1 SGHVS and CDR2 FNYEAQ. CDR3 loop: CASSLGGDGYTF. CDR3 nucleotide sequence: TGTGCCAGCAGCTTAGGGGGAGATGGCTACACCTTC.

The chain combines TRBV28 with TRBJ1-4; the D gene is possibly TRBD1 (5 bases). The length of the CDR3 is 15 residues. Germline loops: CDR1 MDHEN, CDR2 SYDVKM. Trimming removed 2 bases from V and 7 bases from J, with 14 bases in between. The CDR3 spells CASSLPAGVREKLFF. The CDR3 DNA is TGTGCCAGCAGTTTACCGGCGGGGGTTCGTGAAAAACTGTTTTTT.

The genes are TRBV19 and TRBJ2-5; D might be TRBD1 (6 bases). This CDR3 spans 15 amino acids. Germline V gene lookup returns CDR1 LNHDA and CDR2 SQIVND (reference sequence). V was pared by 3 bases and J by 5 bases, with 16 bases between. CDR3 loop: CASSMARGRMETQYF. Written as DNA, the CDR3 is TGTGCCAGTAGTATGGCCAGGGGACGTATGGAGACCCAGTACTTC.

The chain is built from TRBV12-5 and TRBJ2-7; 8 bases align to TRBD2. CDR1 LGHNT and CDR2 FRNRAP come from the germline V gene. V dropped 3 bases and J dropped 7; count of bases not matched to a gene: 11. The CDR3 sequence is 15 residues long. The CDR3 nucleotides are TGTGCTAGTGGTTTCCAAATAGCGGGAATCTGGGAGCAGTACTTC. As protein: CASGFQIAGIWEQYF.

V is TRBV12-2 and J is TRBJ2-5; no DNA check was done on the table's D call, TRBD2. TRBV12-2 is recorded as a pseudogene. The CDR3 runs to 15 residues. CDR3 DNA sequence: TGTGCAAGTCGCTTAGAGGGACTAGCGGGAGAGACCCAGTACTTC. Translating it yields CASRLEGLAGETQYF.

The sample holds one count of this clone. Additional DNA sequences in this sample encode the identical CDR3. The chain has TRBV9 and TRBJ2-7, with 7 bases aligning to TRBD2. V was clipped by 4 bases and J by 0 bases; unmatched bases: 4. The germline V gene encodes CDR1 SGDLS and CDR2 YYNGEE. There are 14 residues in the CDR3. The CDR3 sequence is CASSLGGSSYEQYF. The CDR3 nucleotides are TGTGCCAGCAGCTTGGGCGGGAGCTCCTACGAGCAGTACTTC.

The rearrangement links TRBV21-1 to TRBJ2-4; the table's TRBD2 call for D was not verified on the DNA. TRBV21-1 constitutes a pseudogene. There are 15 residues in the CDR3. The CDR3 DNA follows: TGTGCCGGCGAACTAGCGGGGCTAGCCAAAAACATTCAGTACTTC. Residues: CAGELAGLAKNIQYF.